The source of this T cell receptor (beta chain) is a study of vaccination and CD4 T cells after COVID-19. Across the study: Each participant underwent a two-dose regimen of either the BNT162b2 or the mRNA-1273 vaccine.

Trimming removed 3 bases from V and 4 bases from J, with 12 bases in between. This CDR3 contains 14 residues. Germline CDR1 LNHDA, CDR2 SQIVND (reference sequence). Treatment indicated: approximately nine-day PBMC culture with coronavirus spike peptide pools or control peptides (ViraFEST assay). Whole-study results and caveats: Convalescent patients' clones that were vaccine-specific were spike mono-reactive in 304 of 307 cases.

Regarding this clonotype: No antigen is known for it.

At the Johns Hopkins FTIC core, DNA taken from cultured CD4+ T cells was sequenced by way of the Oncomine TCR Beta short-read assay. Each CDR3 protein is one row after TCRdb ran MiXCR on the PCR reads. The sample contains roughly 20,000 distinct CDR3 sequences, roughly 63% of which appear only once. This sequence joins TRBV19 and TRBJ2-5; D may correspond to TRBD1 or TRBD2 (5 bases each). The sample comprised CD4+ T cells from blood, cultured in vitro. This receptor was identified in a human donor who had recovered from COVID-19. This CDR3 reads CASSIWGEGETQYF. The CDR3 DNA reads TGTGCCAGTAGTATCTGGGGCGAGGGAGAGACCCAGTACTTC.